The source of this T cell receptor beta chain is a study of T-cell reconstitution after alpha-beta-depleted transplantation in children. Study-level results: Several hundred expanded graft clones reportedly supplied alpha-beta T cells about two months after transplant. Surviving recipient T cells and thymic progenitors accounted for the high day-60 TCRbeta diversity observed in some patients. The main origin of T-cell counts and diversity one year after transplant was newly produced T cells.

Comments on this clonotype: Its matching antigen is unknown.

CDR1 and CDR2 from the germline V gene are SQVTM and ANQGSEA. Trimming removed 0 bases at V and 7 bases at J, with 15 bases between. The CDR3 totals 14 residues. During its preparation, the TCRbeta library received unique molecular identifiers. TCRdb fed the PCR reads into MiXCR, producing one record per CDR3 protein. The data hold 200,000 or so distinct CDR3 sequences, with approximately 7% observed a single time. The genes are TRBV29-1 and TRBJ1-2, with D unclear. The sample in question was PBMCs, obtained before TCRalphabeta/CD19-depleted stem cell transplant. This TCR derives from a boy younger than 10 with acute lymphoblastic leukemia, due to receive a stem cell transplant. The CDR3 here is CSVEDRSQEGGYTF. CDR3 nucleotides: TGCAGCGTTGAAGATCGGTCCCAAGAAGGTGGCTACACCTTC.